This TCR beta chain stems from a study of T cells in localized non-small cell lung cancer. Sequenced by immunoSEQ multiplex PCR; TCRdb stores in-frame clones only, minus some. The data show over 750 clones, about 20% seen once. Adjacent lung samples, free of atypia, were obtained at least 2 cm from the tumor margin. This clone was seen more than once but under ten times. Its antigen is as yet unknown. Per germline, CDR1 GTSNPN and CDR2 SVGIG (reference sequence). CDR3 length: 13 residues. Trimming removed 2 bases at V and 4 bases at J, with 11 bases between. Study outcomes and limitations: Appearances in adjacent lung were noted for a median approximately 50 of the top 100 tumor clones. Elevated blood T cell density was associated with longer overall survival. Sequencing, confined to only one tumor region, leaves heterogeneity possible.

The sample here was normal lung tissue next to the tumor, taken before any cancer treatment. The TCR was taken from a man aged 35 to 70 with stage III lung adenocarcinoma. V usage is TRBV30 and J usage is TRBJ2-5, with D maybe TRBD1 (5 bases). The DNA of the CDR3 is TGTGCCTGGAGTTCGGCAGGGCCAGAGACCCAGTACTTC. Translating it yields CAWSSAGPETQYF.